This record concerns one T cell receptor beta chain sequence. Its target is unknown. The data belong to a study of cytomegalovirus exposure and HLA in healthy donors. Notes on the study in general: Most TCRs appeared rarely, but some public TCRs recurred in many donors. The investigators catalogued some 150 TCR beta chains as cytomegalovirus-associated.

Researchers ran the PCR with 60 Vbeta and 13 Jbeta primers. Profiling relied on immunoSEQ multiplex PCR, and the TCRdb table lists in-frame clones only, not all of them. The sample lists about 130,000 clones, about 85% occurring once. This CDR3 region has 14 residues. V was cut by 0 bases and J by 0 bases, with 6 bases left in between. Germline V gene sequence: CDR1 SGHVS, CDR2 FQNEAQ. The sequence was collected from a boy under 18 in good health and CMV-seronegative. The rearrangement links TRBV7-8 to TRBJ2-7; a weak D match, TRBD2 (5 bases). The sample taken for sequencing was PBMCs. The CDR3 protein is CASSLAGSSYEQYF. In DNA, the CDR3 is TGTGCCAGCAGCTTAGCAGGGAGCTCCTACGAGCAGTACTTC.